The 26 T cell receptor beta chains given below trace back to one sample, sequenced in a study of cytomegalovirus exposure and HLA in healthy donors. In the PCR, 60 Vbeta and 13 Jbeta primers were used. The table came from immunoSEQ multiplex PCR; TCRdb's copy has only in-frame clones and leaves some out. The data contain around 100,000 clones, approximately 81% of them singletons. The material sequenced was PBMCs. The receptors derive from a woman aged 18-29 years in good health and CMV-seropositive.

This clone was detected once. This chain's CDR3 is CASSLDRALSYEQYF. The CDR3 coding sequence is TGCGCCAGCAGCTTGGACAGGGCTTTGTCCTACGAGCAGTACTTC. This chain joins TRBV5-1 and TRBJ2-7, with a possible D match to TRBD1 (6 bases). The germline V and J ends were trimmed by 0 bases and 1 base, with 11 bases remaining between them. This CDR3 has 15 amino acids. Germline loops: CDR1 SGHRS, CDR2 YFSETQ.

The rearrangement links TRBV5-1 to TRBJ2-5; TRBD2 matches at 7 bases. CDR3 size: 14 residues. The germline gives CDR1 SGHRS, CDR2 YFSETQ. The V and J ends lost 6 bases and 5 bases, in that order; junction bases with no gene match: 10. The CDR3 spells CASTSAGAGETQYF. The CDR3 DNA sequence: TGCGCCAGCACCTCCGCGGGAGCCGGGGAGACCCAGTACTTC. The full variable domain, its missing parts supplied by reference TRBV5-1 and TRBJ2-5, is KAGVTQTPRYLIKTRGQQVTLSCSPISGHRSVSWYQQTPGQGLQFLFEYFSETQRNKGNFPGRFSGRQFSNSRSEMNVSTLELGDSALYLCASTSAGAGETQYFGPGTRLLVL.

With respect to this clone: At one end, the junction sequence differs from germline, possibly due to a read error. This sequence joins TRBV7-9 and TRBJ2-2; 8 nucleotides agree with TRBD2. The CDR3 spans 18 residues. Germline V CDR1 and CDR2: SEHNR, FQNEAQ (reference sequence). This CDR3 reads CSSSLRRSGRANTGELFF. CDR3 DNA sequence: TGTTCCAGCAGCTTAAGGCGGTCCGGGAGGGCGAACACCGGGGAGCTGTTTTTT.

The rearrangement uses TRBV4-1 and TRBJ1-2; TRBD1 agrees at 10 bases. Germline lookup yields CDR1 MGHRA and CDR2 YSYEKL. V shed 2 bases, J shed 8 bases, and the junction held 5 bases outside the gene matches. The CDR3 totals 14 residues. The CDR3 DNA sequence: TGCGCCAGCAGCCAACCGGGGACAGGGGTCGGCTACACCTTC. This codes for CASSQPGTGVGYTF.

This chain uses TRBV5-4 with TRBJ1-1, with no clear D. This CDR3 comprises 15 residues. Germline V gives CDR1 SGHNT, CDR2 YYREEE (reference sequence). The V end was cut by 1 base, the J end by 1 base, with 11 bases between. The CDR3: CASSLWAAKNTEAFF. Here the CDR3 DNA reads TGTGCCAGCAGCTTGTGGGCAGCCAAGAACACTGAAGCTTTCTTT.

This clone was observed a few times. The V and J genes are TRBV27 and TRBJ2-5, with 10 bases that match TRBD2. Germline V gene data show CDR1 as MNHEY and CDR2 as SMNVEV (reference sequence). This CDR3 is built from 15 residues. The junction had 6 bases not matched to a gene; V was cut back by 5 bases and J by 3 bases. The CDR3 bases are TGTGCCAGCAGTCGCAGCGGGAGGGCCGAAGAGACCCAGTACTTC. The encoded protein is CASSRSGRAEETQYF.

The chain combines TRBV5-1 with TRBJ1-1; D unresolved. From germline, CDR1 is SGHRS and CDR2 YFSETQ. The CDR3 loop spans 14 amino acids. Trimming cost V 1 base and J 1 base, with 8 bases left between them. CDR3 sequence reads: CASSLLQRNTEAFF. As DNA, the CDR3 is TGCGCCAGCAGCTTGTTACAACGGAACACTGAAGCTTTCTTT.

This clone was seen more than once but under ten times. The chain employs TRBV19 and TRBJ1-5; TRBD1 agrees at 8 bases. The CDR3 spans 11 residues. V lost 4 bases and J lost 12; bases outside the gene matches: 2. Germline loops: CDR1 LNHDA, CDR2 SQIVND (reference sequence). This CDR3 is CASSTGTGQHF. Here the CDR3 DNA reads TGTGCCAGTAGTACGGGGACAGGCCAGCATTTT.

The chain recombines TRBV6-1 with TRBJ2-5, with TRBD1 identical over 9 bases. The CDR3 has 12 amino acids. Unmatched junction bases numbered 7, after V lost 6 bases and J lost 11 bases. Per germline, CDR1 MNHNS and CDR2 SASEGT. CDR3 residues: CASRQGAGEQYF. The CDR3, as DNA: TGTGCCAGCAGACAGGGGGCGGGGGAGCAGTACTTC.

J is TRBJ2-1 and V is TRBV6-5; TRBD2 agrees at 7 bases. CDR1 is MNHEY, CDR2 SVGAGI, per germline. V lost 10 bases to trimming and J lost 6 bases; unmatched junction nucleotides: 9. CDR3 length: 13 residues. Here the CDR3 DNA reads TGTGCCATCGTGACTAGCAATAGCAATGAGCAGTTCTTC. Amino acid sequence: CAIVTSNSNEQFF.

The V call is TRBV25-1, the J call TRBJ2-2; the match to TRBD1 covers 10 bases. CDR3 length equals 16 residues. Looked up from germline, CDR1 is MGHDK and CDR2 is SYGVNS. With V trimmed by 4 bases and J by 4 bases, 6 bases remained unmatched. In DNA, the CDR3 is TGTGCCAGCAGTGGACGACAGGGGGCGAGCACCGGGGAGCTGTTTTTT. Residues: CASSGRQGASTGELFF.

The chain couples TRBV30 to TRBJ1-5; D might be TRBD1 (5 bases). This CDR3 region has 14 residues. Germline CDR1 and CDR2: GTSNPN and SVGIG (reference sequence). V was pared by 8 bases and J by 0 bases, with 14 bases between. CDR3 protein: CAATRGDSNQPQHF. The CDR3, as DNA: TGTGCCGCGACCCGGGGGGATAGCAATCAGCCCCAGCATTTT.

This clone has just one count. J is TRBJ2-3 and V is TRBV5-1, with D possibly being TRBD1 (6 bases). V was cut by 7 bases and J by 4 bases, with 25 bases left in between. The CDR3 covers 17 residues. The germline gives CDR1 SGHRS, CDR2 YFSETQ. The CDR3: CASRHFLGGEGPDTQYF. DNA of the CDR3: TGCGCCAGCCGACATTTCTTAGGGGGAGAAGGACCAGATACGCAGTATTTT. Filled out from reference TRBV5-1 and TRBJ2-3, the complete variable domain reads KAGVTQTPRYLIKTRGQQVTLSCSPISGHRSVSWYQQTPGQGLQFLFEYFSETQRNKGNFPGRFSGRQFSNSRSEMNVSTLELGDSALYLCASRHFLGGEGPDTQYFGPGTRLTVL.

The J gene is TRBJ1-1, the V gene TRBV2; 7 nucleotides line up with TRBD1. Trimming at V came to 5 bases and at J to 1 base, leaving 4 bases not matched to a gene. CDR1 SNHLY and CDR2 FYNNEI come from the germline V gene. This CDR3 region has 14 residues. CDR3 nucleotide sequence: TGTGCCAGCAGTCAGGGGGGAAAGAACACTGAAGCTTTCTTT. Its protein product is CASSQGGKNTEAFF.

V and J are TRBV9 and TRBJ2-3; 11 bases map to TRBD2. The germline CDR1 and CDR2 sequences are SGDLS and YYNGEE. CDR3 length equals 19 residues. V was clipped by 4 bases and J by 5 bases; unmatched bases: 18. In nucleotides, the CDR3 is TGTGCCAGCAGCCCCCGGACAGGTAACCTAGCGGGAGGAGGAGATACGCAGTATTTT. Its protein product is CASSPRTGNLAGGGDTQYF.

The chain's CDR3 is CASSVDPRGNEQFF. CDR3 coding DNA: TGTGCCAGCAGCGTAGATCCGCGCGGCAATGAGCAGTTCTTC. V usage is TRBV9 and J usage is TRBJ2-1; D is ambiguous. The V gene lost 0 bases and the J gene lost 6 bases, with 10 bases spanning the gap. The germline gives CDR1 SGDLS, CDR2 YYNGEE. The CDR3 runs 14 residues.

In this sample, this clone turned up once. This rearrangement joins TRBV2 to TRBJ1-5; 11 bases line up with TRBD1. The trim removed 7 bases at V and 8 bases at J, leaving 13 bases unmatched. CDR1 is SNHLY and CDR2 is FYNNEI in the germline V gene. This CDR3 is 16 amino acids long. The CDR3 loop reads CASKGYGTGGGEPQHF. In DNA, the CDR3 is TGTGCCAGCAAGGGATACGGGACAGGGGGAGGAGAGCCCCAGCATTTT. Based on the CDR3 plus reference TRBV2 and TRBJ1-5, the full variable domain is EPEVTQTPSHQVTQMGQEVILRCVPISNHLYFYWYRQILGQKVEFLVSFYNNEISEKSEIFDDQFSVERPDGSNFTLKIRSTKLEDSAMYFCASKGYGTGGGEPQHFGDGTRLSIL.

This CDR3 reads CASSLVLTSGGSSYEQYF. The CDR3 bases are TGTGCCAGCAGCTTAGTTTTGACTAGCGGGGGGAGCTCCTACGAGCAGTACTTC. This chain uses TRBV7-9 with TRBJ2-7; 13 bases match TRBD2. V shed 1 base and J 0 bases; nucleotides not matched to a gene: 6. CDR3 length: 18 residues. CDR1 SEHNR and CDR2 FQNEAQ come from the germline V gene (reference sequence).

CDR3: CASSEVTANYGYTF. The CDR3 region has the DNA TGTGCCAGCAGTGAAGTGACAGCTAACTATGGCTACACCTTC. This chain joins TRBV2 and TRBJ1-2; possible D gene TRBD1, 5 bases. V dropped 1 base and J dropped 0 bases, with 6 bases sitting between them. CDR3 length equals 14 residues. In germline, CDR1 is SNHLY, CDR2 FYNNEI.

The CDR3 DNA follows: TGTGCCAGCAGTGTGACTCCGAGCTCTGGAAACACCATATATTTT. This sequence encodes CASSVTPSSGNTIYF. The rearrangement uses TRBV2 and TRBJ1-3; no clear D. The CDR3 is made up of 15 amino acids. Germline V lookup: CDR1 SNHLY, CDR2 FYNNEI. V lost 4 bases to trimming and J lost 0 bases, with 10 bases between them.

This chain links TRBV2 with TRBJ1-3, with no clear D. Germline values: CDR1 SNHLY, CDR2 FYNNEI. V was shortened by 0 bases and J by 0 bases, with 6 bases between the two germline ends. The CDR3 is made up of 15 amino acids. CDR3 bases: TGTGCCAGCAGTGAAGCTAGGAGCTCTGGAAACACCATATATTTT. Translating gives CASSEARSSGNTIYF. The whole variable domain, remainder taken from reference TRBV2 and TRBJ1-3, is EPEVTQTPSHQVTQMGQEVILRCVPISNHLYFYWYRQILGQKVEFLVSFYNNEISEKSEIFDDQFSVERPDGSNFTLKIRSTKLEDSAMYFCASSEARSSGNTIYFGEGSWLTVV.

The gene calls are TRBV28 and TRBJ1-1, with a tentative D call TRBD1 (6 bases). CDR1 and CDR2 (germline): MDHEN, SYDVKM. The CDR3 totals 15 residues. Trimming took 6 bases from V and 2 from J, leaving 16 bases between them. The CDR3 here is CASSPRSGGNTEAFF. As DNA, the CDR3 is TGTGCCAGCAGCCCCCGCTCGGGGGGCAACACTGAAGCTTTCTTT.

This clone came up once. The chain links TRBV30 to TRBJ1-1; a possible D gene is TRBD1 (6 bases). The germline CDR1 and CDR2 sequences are GTSNPN and SVGIG (reference sequence). CDR3 length: 13 amino acids. CDR3 DNA sequence: TGTGCTGAGGTAGGGGGGGCTGGCACTGAAGCTTTCTTT. Protein: CAEVGGAGTEAFF.

V usage is TRBV4-1 and J usage is TRBJ1-5, with 7 positions matching TRBD1. Germline V CDR1 and CDR2: MGHRA, YSYEKL. The V and J ends lost 4 bases and 7 bases, in that order; junction bases with no gene match: 10. The CDR3 consists of 15 residues. For the CDR3, the DNA is TGCGCCAGCAGCCGCCGACAGGGAGGAGAGCAGCCCCAGCATTTT. Encoded protein: CASSRRQGGEQPQHF.

Notes on this clone: At one boundary the junction diverges from the germline segment, which might be a read error. The CDR3 bases are TGTTCCAGCAGCTCCATTGAAGAGACCCAGTACTTC. Its protein is CSSSSIEETQYF. The chain combines TRBV7-9 with TRBJ2-5; no clear D. The CDR3 sequence is 12 residues long. Germline V gene data show CDR1 as SEHNR and CDR2 as FQNEAQ (reference sequence).

The V and J genes are TRBV30 and TRBJ2-1; 9 bases align to TRBD2. Germline V gives CDR1 GTSNPN, CDR2 SVGIG (reference sequence). The V and J ends lost 5 bases and 5 bases, in that order; junction bases with no gene match: 7. This CDR3 has 14 amino acids. CDR3 region: CAWGGSGSHNEQFF. CDR3 coding DNA: TGTGCCTGGGGAGGTAGCGGGAGCCACAATGAGCAGTTCTTC.